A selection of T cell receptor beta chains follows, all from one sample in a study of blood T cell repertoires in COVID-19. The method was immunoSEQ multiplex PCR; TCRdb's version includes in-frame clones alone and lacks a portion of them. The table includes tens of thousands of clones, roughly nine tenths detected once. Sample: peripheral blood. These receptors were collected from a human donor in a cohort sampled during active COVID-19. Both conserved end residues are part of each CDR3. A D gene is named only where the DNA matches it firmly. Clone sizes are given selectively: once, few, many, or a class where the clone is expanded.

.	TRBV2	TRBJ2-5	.	CASIGRVRGETQYF	TGTGCCAGCATCGGAAGGGTCAGGGGAGAGACCCAGTACTTC
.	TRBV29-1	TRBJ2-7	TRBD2	CSVSNLPRGGVQYF	TGCAGCGTTTCTAACTTACCCCGGGGGGGAGTGCAGTACTTC
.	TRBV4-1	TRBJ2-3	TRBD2	CASSQVAGRAGTDTQYF	TGCGCCAGCAGCCAAGTTGCCGGGAGGGCTGGCACAGATACGCAGTATTTT
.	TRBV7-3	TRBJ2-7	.	CASRSREVPYEQYF	TGTGCCAGCAGGTCCAGAGAGGTCCCCTACGAGCAGTACTTC
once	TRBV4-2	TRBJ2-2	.	CASSQEGSASANTGELFF	TGTGCCAGCAGCCAAGAGGGTTCCGCTAGCGCGAACACCGGGGAGCTGTTTTTT
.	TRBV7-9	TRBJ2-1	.	CASSFRLRNEQFF	TGTGCCAGCAGCTTCCGACTCCGCAATGAGCAGTTCTTC
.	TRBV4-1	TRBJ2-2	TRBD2	CASSQDPTSGSNTGELFF	TGCGCCAGCAGCCAAGATCCAACTAGCGGGAGTAACACCGGGGAGCTGTTTTTT
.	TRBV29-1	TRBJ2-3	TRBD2	CSVGGTSGFPGDTQYF	TGCAGCGTTGGTGGGACTAGCGGGTTCCCCGGGGATACGCAGTATTTT
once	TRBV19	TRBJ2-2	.	CASSRTGELFF	TGTGCCAGTAGCAGAACCGGGGAGCTGTTTTTT
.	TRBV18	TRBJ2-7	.	CASSPESGLTYEQYF	TGTGCCAGCTCACCGGAGTCGGGACTTACCTACGAGCAGTACTTC
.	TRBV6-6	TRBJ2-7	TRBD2	CASSYLAGGPYEQYF	TGTGCCAGCAGTTACCTAGCGGGAGGGCCCTACGAGCAGTACTTC
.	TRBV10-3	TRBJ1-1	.	CAISRGDRSTEAFF	TGTGCCATCAGCCGCGGGGATCGTTCGACTGAAGCTTTCTTT
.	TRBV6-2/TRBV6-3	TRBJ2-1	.	CASSYGVGSHEQFF	TGTGCCAGCAGTTACGGAGTCGGGAGTCATGAGCAGTTCTTC
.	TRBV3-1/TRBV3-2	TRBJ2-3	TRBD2	CASSQERGLAGLTDTQYF	TGTGCCAGCAGCCAAGAGAGAGGGCTAGCGGGCCTTACAGATACGCAGTATTTT
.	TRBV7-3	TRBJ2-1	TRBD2	CASSLTYPPFGEREVPGSYNEQFF	TGTGCCAGCAGCTTAACGTACCCACCTTTTGGGGAGCGGGAGGTCCCTGGGTCCTACAATGAGCAGTTCTTC
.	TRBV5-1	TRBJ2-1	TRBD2	CASRGTRGDNEQFF	TGCGCCAGCAGGGGGACTAGAGGGGACAATGAGCAGTTCTTC
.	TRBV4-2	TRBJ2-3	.	CASSQDRWLVGTDTQYF	TGTGCCAGCAGCCAAGATCGGTGGCTAGTCGGCACAGATACGCAGTATTTT
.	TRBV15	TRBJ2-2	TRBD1	CATSRDQGALAGELFF	TGTGCCACCAGCAGAGATCAGGGGGCCTTGGCCGGGGAGCTGTTTTTT
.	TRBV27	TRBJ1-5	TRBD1	CASSPGQGGVQPQHF	TGTGCCAGCAGCCCCGGACAGGGTGGTGTGCAGCCCCAGCATTTT